This TCR beta chain emerged from a study of shared clonotypes between healthy human individuals. The V gene's germline CDR1 is SEHNR and CDR2 FQNEAQ (reference sequence). V shed 6 bases and J shed 4 bases, with 12 bases lying between them. CDR3 size: 13 residues. At deep level, the assay was performed. Clones were sequenced by immunoSEQ multiplex PCR, and TCRdb holds only the in-frame ones, with some missing. The sample holds 1,400,000 or so clones, roughly 98.5% seen once. Sequences were obtained from naive CD4+ T cells sorted from blood. As for subset: CD45RA+ positively selected. The chain joins TRBV7-9 to TRBJ1-2; possible D gene TRBD1, 5 bases. This TCR derives from a young man in good health. The CDR3 DNA follows: TGTGCCAGCAGTCCGGACGGGACCTATGGCTACACCTTC. This sequence encodes CASSPDGTYGYTF. The complete variable domain, with remaining parts taken from reference TRBV7-9 and TRBJ1-2, reads DTGVSQNPRHKITKRGQNVTFRCDPISEHNRLYWYRQTLGQGPEFLTYFQNEAQLEKSRLLSDRFSAERPKGSFSTLEIQRTEQGDSAMYLCASSPDGTYGYTFGSGTRLTVV.